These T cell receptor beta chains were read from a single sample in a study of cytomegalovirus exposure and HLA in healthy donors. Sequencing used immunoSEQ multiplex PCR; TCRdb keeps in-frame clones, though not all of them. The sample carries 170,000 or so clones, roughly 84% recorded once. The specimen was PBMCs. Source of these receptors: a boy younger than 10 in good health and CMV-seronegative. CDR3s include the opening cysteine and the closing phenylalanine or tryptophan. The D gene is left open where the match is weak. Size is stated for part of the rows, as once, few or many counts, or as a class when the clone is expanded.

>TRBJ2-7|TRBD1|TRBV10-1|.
CASSQGTGDGKQYF
TGCGCCAGTAGCCAAGGGACAGGGGACGGAAAGCAGTACTTC
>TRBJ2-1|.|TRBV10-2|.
CASSERRSSYNEQFF
TGCGCCAGCAGTGAGCGTAGAAGCTCCTACAATGAGCAGTTCTTC
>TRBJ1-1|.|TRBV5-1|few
CASSLRDKNTEAFF
TGCGCCAGCAGCTTGAGGGACAAGAACACTGAAGCTTTCTTT
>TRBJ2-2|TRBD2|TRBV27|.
CASGLLADFTGELFF
TGTGCCAGCGGATTGCTAGCGGACTTCACCGGGGAGCTGTTTTTT
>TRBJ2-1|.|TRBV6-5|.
CASSYSSSHEQFF
TGTGCCAGCAGTTACTCTTCCTCTCATGAGCAGTTCTTC
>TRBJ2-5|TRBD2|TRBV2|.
CATGLAEETQYF
TGTGCCACCGGACTAGCGGAAGAGACCCAGTACTTC
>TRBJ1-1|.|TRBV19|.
CASSGGQLNTEAFF
TGTGCCAGTAGTGGAGGACAGTTGAACACTGAAGCTTTCTTT
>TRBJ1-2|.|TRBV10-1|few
CASSGGSYGYTF
TGCGCCAGCAGTGGCGGGTCCTATGGCTACACCTTC
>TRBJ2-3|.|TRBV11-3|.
CASSTGSVADTQYF
TGTGCCAGCAGCACCGGGAGTGTGGCAGATACGCAGTATTTT
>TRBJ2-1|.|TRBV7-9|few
CASSLAVASGSYNEQFF
TGTGCCAGCAGCTTAGCGGTAGCGTCGGGCTCCTACAATGAGCAGTTCTTC
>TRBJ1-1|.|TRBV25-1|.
CASSERGQTAFF
TGTGCCAGCAGTGAACGAGGACAGACGGCTTTCTTT